What follows describes a single TCR beta chain. The CDR3 has 14 residues. Per the germline V gene, CDR1 is GTSNPN and CDR2 is SVGIG (reference sequence). V was pared by 0 bases and J by 5 bases, with 13 bases between. How the authors handled the data: Researchers report that nucleated cell counts were estimated from reference gene primer amplification. Clones were read by immunoSEQ multiplex PCR, and TCRdb kept only the in-frame ones, dropping some. Clone size and V and J calls were adopted from that table, with D and trimming inferred from the DNA. The repertoire has 180,000 or so clones, about 85% of them found once; the top ten carry around 8%. This entry comes from a study of blood T cell repertoires in COVID-19. Study-wide background: Donors in the United States, Italy and Spain gave samples during acute or convalescent COVID-19. The analysed material was cDNA or gDNA that came from T cells, B-cell-depleted T cells, or PBMCs.

The TCR sequence derives from a woman aged 55-70 years with acute or convalescent COVID-19. The sequencing sample was made of peripheral blood. The V gene is TRBV30, the J gene TRBJ1-1; a weak D match, TRBD1 (5 bases). CDR3 nucleotide sequence: TGTGCCTGGAGTGTTGGAGGGACTCTAACTGAAGCTTTCTTT. It codes for CAWSVGGTLTEAFF.